This TCR beta chain was profiled in a study of cytomegalovirus exposure and HLA in healthy donors. General study points: Cytomegalovirus-associated status was assigned to 164 TCR beta chains.

The PCR used 60 Vbeta and 13 Jbeta primers. TCRdb's table, derived via immunoSEQ multiplex PCR, lists solely in-frame clones and lacks some. The table lists about 110,000 clones, roughly 87% of them singletons. Worth noting for this clone: Its specificity is not known.

CDR1 is SGDLS, CDR2 YYNGEE, per germline. This CDR3 region has 14 residues. V shed 4 bases and J shed 0 bases, with 11 bases lying between them. The TCR sequence derives from a man aged 25 to 40 in good health and CMV-seropositive. Sequenced input: PBMCs. V and J are TRBV9 and TRBJ2-7, with D maybe TRBD2 (6 bases). CDR3 in amino acids: CASSSGTFSYEQYF. The DNA of the CDR3 is TGTGCCAGCAGCTCCGGGACTTTCTCCTACGAGCAGTACTTC.